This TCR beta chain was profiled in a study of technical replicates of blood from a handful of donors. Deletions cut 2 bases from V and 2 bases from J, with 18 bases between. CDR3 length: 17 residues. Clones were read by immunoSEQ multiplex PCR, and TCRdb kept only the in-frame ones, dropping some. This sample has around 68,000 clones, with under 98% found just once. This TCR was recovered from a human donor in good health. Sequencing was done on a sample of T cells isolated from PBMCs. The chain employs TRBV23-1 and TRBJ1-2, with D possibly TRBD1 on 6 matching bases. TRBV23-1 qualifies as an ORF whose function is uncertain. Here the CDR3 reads CASSQAYREKENYGYTF. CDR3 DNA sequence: TGCGCCAGCAGTCAAGCGTACAGGGAGAAAGAGAACTATGGCTACACCTTC.